These 32 T cell receptor beta chains were all obtained from the same sample, sequenced in a study of shared clonotypes between healthy human individuals. The table came from immunoSEQ multiplex PCR; TCRdb's copy has only in-frame clones and leaves some out. Found here are about a million clones, about 75% of them singletons; the top ten hold less than 1.5%. Sequencing was carried out using memory CD4+ T cells sorted from blood. Subset meaning: CD45RA-negative fraction. Receptors originate from a man between 18 and 35 years old in good health.

Only a few counts were recorded for this clone. The chain has TRBV7-6 and TRBJ2-5; D gene uncertain. Deletions cut 3 bases from V and 2 bases from J, with 7 bases between. The germline V gene encodes CDR1 SGHVS and CDR2 FNYEAQ. This CDR3 has 13 amino acids. The CDR3 sequence is CASSFTPQETQYF. The CDR3 DNA sequence: TGTGCCAGCAGCTTCACCCCACAAGAGACCCAGTACTTC.

V gene TRBV2 combines with J gene TRBJ2-5; D unresolved. Trimming took 8 bases from V and 1 from J, leaving 11 bases between them. CDR3 length: 13 amino acids. Germline V gives CDR1 SNHLY, CDR2 FYNNEI. The chain's CDR3 is CASQPTAQETQYF. In nucleotides, the CDR3 is TGTGCCAGCCAGCCGACTGCCCAAGAGACCCAGTACTTC.

This sequence joins TRBV7-9 and TRBJ2-7; possible D gene TRBD2, 6 bases. Germline-derived CDR1 and CDR2 are SEHNR and FQNEAQ (reference sequence). Trimming removed 3 bases at V and 6 bases at J, with 9 bases between. CDR3 length: 12 residues. CDR3 coding DNA: TGTGCCAGCAGCTTCGGGCGGGGCGAGCAGTACTTC. Its protein product is CASSFGRGEQYF.

This chain uses TRBV7-2 with TRBJ2-1, with 8 bases matching TRBD2. There are 16 residues in the CDR3. The germline V gene encodes CDR1 SGHTA and CDR2 FQGNSA. The ends lost 5 bases at V and 4 bases at J; junction bases unmatched: 10. This CDR3 is CASSTSRGGGYNEQFF. CDR3 DNA: TGTGCCAGCAGCACCTCCCGGGGCGGGGGGTACAATGAGCAGTTCTTC.

The chain recombines TRBV19 with TRBJ1-2, with TRBD1 identical over 10 bases. The CDR3 is 14 amino acids. Germline assignment: CDR1 LNHDA and CDR2 SQIVND (reference sequence). J gave up 7 bases and V 3 bases, and 5 bases lay outside the gene matches. CDR3 amino acids: CASSIDRGQGGYTF. In DNA, the CDR3 is TGTGCCAGTAGTATCGACAGGGGGCAGGGTGGCTACACCTTC.

The chain joins TRBV7-2 to TRBJ2-5; tentatively, D is TRBD2 (6 bases). CDR3 length: 15 residues. Trimming removed 5 bases from V and 5 bases from J, with 18 bases in between. Germline V gene data show CDR1 as SGHTA and CDR2 as FQGNSA. CDR3 bases: TGTGCCAGCAGCCCACCCCGAGCGGGTGGGGAGACCCAGTACTTC. The encoded protein is CASSPPRAGGETQYF.

V gene TRBV5-1 combines with J gene TRBJ2-5; D is undetermined. CDR1 is SGHRS, CDR2 YFSETQ, per germline. Trimming left V 0 bases short and J 2 bases short, with 11 bases between. There are 15 residues in the CDR3. CDR3 sequence: CASSLEGLQQETQYF. Written as DNA, the CDR3 is TGCGCCAGCAGCTTGGAGGGCTTACAGCAAGAGACCCAGTACTTC. The whole variable domain, filled in from reference TRBV5-1 and TRBJ2-5, reads KAGVTQTPRYLIKTRGQQVTLSCSPISGHRSVSWYQQTPGQGLQFLFEYFSETQRNKGNFPGRFSGRQFSNSRSEMNVSTLELGDSALYLCASSLEGLQQETQYFGPGTRLLVL.

This clone has only a few counts. The V and J genes are TRBV28 and TRBJ1-1; D possibly corresponds to TRBD1 (5 bases). Germline assignment: CDR1 MDHEN and CDR2 SYDVKM. The CDR3 totals 15 residues. V was cut by 4 bases and J by 1 base, with 13 bases left in between. This CDR3 reads CASSSPPQGNTEAFF. For the CDR3, the DNA is TGTGCCAGCAGTTCCCCTCCCCAGGGGAACACTGAAGCTTTCTTT.

This chain uses TRBV5-4 with TRBJ2-3; D is undetermined. CDR1 is SGHNT and CDR2 is YYREEE in the germline V gene (reference sequence). V was cut by 4 bases and J by 5 bases, with 8 bases left in between. The CDR3 spans 12 residues. This CDR3 reads CASSRLGDTQYF. The CDR3 coding sequence is TGTGCCAGCAGCCGTCTGGGAGATACGCAGTATTTT.

The V call is TRBV19, the J call TRBJ2-6, with unresolved D. Between the trimmed V and J ends, which lost 5 bases and 0 bases, there was a span of 8 bases. The germline CDR1 and CDR2 sequences are LNHDA and SQIVND (reference sequence). The CDR3 totals 15 residues. CDR3 sequence reads: CASSQSSSGANVLTF. In DNA form, the CDR3 reads TGTGCCAGTAGTCAATCCTCCTCTGGGGCCAACGTCCTGACTTTC.

V is TRBV30 and J is TRBJ1-5; D unclear. CDR3 size: 14 residues. The germline gives CDR1 GTSNPN, CDR2 SVGIG (reference sequence). V lost 2 bases, J lost 4 bases, and 12 bases lay in between. The chain's CDR3 is CAWSLSRKNQPQHF. In DNA form, the CDR3 reads TGTGCCTGGAGTTTGTCCAGGAAGAATCAGCCCCAGCATTTT.

A note on this clone: Other DNA sequences in the sample encode the same CDR3. The chain is built from TRBV18 and TRBJ2-3; 7 bases fit TRBD2. Germline V CDR1 and CDR2: KGHSH, LQKENI. V gave up 1 base and J gave up 3 bases; unmatched junction bases: 4. The CDR3 contains 15 residues. This CDR3 reads CASSPRQGGTDTQYF. The CDR3 nucleotides read TGTGCCAGCTCACCACGGCAGGGAGGGACAGATACGCAGTATTTT.

The CDR3 DNA reads TGTGCCAGCAGTTTAAGGTTGGGACAGGGGACACATTCCTACGAGCAGTACTTC. Amino acid sequence: CASSLRLGQGTHSYEQYF. The rearrangement links TRBV27 to TRBJ2-7; TRBD1 matches at 10 bases. The CDR3 has 18 residues. Germline CDR1 MNHEY, CDR2 SMNVEV (reference sequence). The junction had 11 bases not matched to a gene; V was cut back by 2 bases and J by 1 base.

CDR3 protein: CASGMGGTSTDTQYF. The CDR3, as DNA: TGTGCCAGCGGGATGGGCGGAACTAGCACAGATACGCAGTATTTT. The V gene is TRBV2, the J gene TRBJ2-3, with D unresolved. The CDR3 covers 15 residues. V was trimmed by 8 bases and J by 0 bases, leaving 15 bases between them. CDR1 is SNHLY and CDR2 is FYNNEI in the germline V gene.

The chain uses TRBV6-8 and TRBJ2-1; TRBD1 might be the D (5 bases). This CDR3 has 16 residues. The germline V and J ends were trimmed by 10 bases and 2 bases, with 21 bases remaining between them. The germline V gene has CDR1 MNHGY and CDR2 SAAAGT. CDR3 residues: CANPTVVLVTYNEQFF. CDR3 sequence (DNA): TGTGCCAACCCGACAGTCGTGCTGGTTACCTACAATGAGCAGTTCTTC.

The chain links TRBV5-1 to TRBJ1-4; no clear D. Trimming took 0 bases from V and 4 from J, leaving 10 bases between them. The CDR3 is made up of 15 amino acids. The V gene's germline CDR1 is SGHRS and CDR2 YFSETQ. The CDR3 sequence is CASSLAGSFNEKLFF. CDR3 sequence (DNA): TGCGCCAGCAGCTTGGCTGGCAGCTTTAATGAAAAACTGTTTTTT.

This clone was recorded only once. The CDR3 sequence: CASSFSGSAEAFF. The CDR3 DNA is TGTGCCAGCAGCTTTTCAGGGTCGGCTGAAGCTTTCTTT. The rearrangement links TRBV7-2 to TRBJ1-1, with D maybe TRBD1 (5 bases). Trimming removed 3 bases from V and 6 bases from J, with 11 bases in between. Per the germline V gene, CDR1 is SGHTA and CDR2 is FQGNSA. There are 13 residues in the CDR3.

This chain uses TRBV7-2 with TRBJ2-7, with D unclear. This CDR3 has 14 residues. CDR1 is SGHTA and CDR2 is FQGNSA in the germline V gene. The ends were cut back, 3 bases at V and 3 bases at J, with 12 bases in the middle. The CDR3 DNA reads as TGTGCCAGCAGCTTTAGGTCGGGTATCTACGAGCAGTACTTC. Translation gives CASSFRSGIYEQYF. Based on the CDR3 plus reference TRBV7-2 and TRBJ2-7, the full variable domain is GAGVSQSPSNKVTEKGKDVELRCDPISGHTALYWYRQSLGQGLEFLIYFQGNSAPDKSGLPSDRFSAERTGGSVSTLTIQRTQQEDSAVYLCASSFRSGIYEQYFGPGTRLTVT.

The gene calls are TRBV2 and TRBJ2-5; 10 nucleotides match TRBD2. Trimming removed 2 bases from V and 4 bases from J; junction bases left unmatched: 4. Germline V lookup: CDR1 SNHLY, CDR2 FYNNEI. There are 15 residues in the CDR3. CDR3 in amino acids: CASSESGRGRETQYF. In DNA, the CDR3 is TGTGCCAGCAGTGAAAGCGGGAGGGGCCGAGAGACCCAGTACTTC.

The chain uses TRBV5-1 and TRBJ2-7; D may be TRBD2 (6 bases). V was trimmed by 5 bases and J by 2 bases, leaving 17 bases between them. From germline, CDR1 is SGHRS and CDR2 YFSETQ. The CDR3 is 15 amino acids. The CDR3 DNA is TGCGCCAGCAGAATACAGGAGGGTCGGCCCTACGAGCAGTACTTC. It translates to CASRIQEGRPYEQYF.

The chain has TRBV6-6 and TRBJ1-2; 7 bases match TRBD1. The germline V gene has CDR1 MNHNY and CDR2 SVGAGI (reference sequence). The CDR3 runs 16 residues. V shed 4 bases, J shed 4 bases, and the junction held 12 bases outside the gene matches. CDR3 DNA sequence: TGTGCCAGCAGTTCACTCGACAGGGCAGGACCCTATGGCTACACCTTC. This sequence encodes CASSSLDRAGPYGYTF.

CDR3 nucleotide sequence: TGTGCCAGTAGTATCACAGGAGTAAACACAGATACGCAGTATTTT. This encodes CASSITGVNTDTQYF. V and J are TRBV19 and TRBJ2-3; D is perhaps TRBD1 (5 bases). The CDR3 is 15 residues long. CDR1 is LNHDA, CDR2 SQIVND, per germline (reference sequence). V lost 3 bases, J lost 2 bases, and 12 bases lay in between.

A single count supports this clone. V is TRBV6-1 and J is TRBJ1-5; possible D gene TRBD1, 5 bases. CDR3 length: 16 amino acids. The V gene lost 3 bases and the J gene lost 6 bases, with 18 bases spanning the gap. In germline, CDR1 is MNHNS, CDR2 SASEGT. As DNA, the CDR3 is TGTGCCAGCAGTGACGGCCCCGGGGGTTTGGGTCAGCCCCAGCATTTT. Residues: CASSDGPGGLGQPQHF.

This clone was counted a few times. The CDR3 sequence: CAWSLLGEKLFF. The CDR3, as DNA: TGTGCCTGGAGTCTATTAGGGGAAAAACTGTTTTTT. The chain is built from TRBV30 and TRBJ1-4, with D unresolved. Germline assignment: CDR1 GTSNPN and CDR2 SVGIG (reference sequence). The length of the CDR3 is 12 residues. The V end was cut by 2 bases, the J end by 8 bases, with 9 bases between.

On this clone itself: The same CDR3 can be traced to other DNA sequences in this sample. The chain combines TRBV5-1 with TRBJ1-1; TRBD1 aligns across 7 bases. The ends lost 3 bases at V and 3 bases at J; junction bases unmatched: 5. This CDR3 contains 14 residues. Germline V gives CDR1 SGHRS, CDR2 YFSETQ. DNA of the CDR3: TGCGCCAGCAGCTCCCTACAGGGGTACACTGAAGCTTTCTTT. Translated: CASSSLQGYTEAFF.

This chain uses TRBV11-2 with TRBJ2-7, with a weak D call TRBD2 (5 bases). The germline V and J ends were trimmed by 5 bases and 6 bases, with 14 bases remaining between them. This CDR3 comprises 13 residues. Germline CDR1 and CDR2: SGHAT and FQNNGV. CDR3 DNA: TGTGCCAGCAGCCTTACTAGATTGGGCGAGCAGTACTTC. It is translated as CASSLTRLGEQYF. Full variable domain (remainder filled in from reference TRBV11-2 and TRBJ2-7): EAGVAQSPRYKIIEKRQSVAFWCNPISGHATLYWYQQILGQGPKLLIQFQNNGVVDDSQLPKDRFSAERLKGVDSTLKIQPAKLEDSAVYLCASSLTRLGEQYFGPGTRLTVT.

This chain uses TRBV5-1 with TRBJ1-2; no reliable D call. The CDR3 sequence is 13 residues long. V was clipped by 0 bases and J by 7 bases, with 10 bases between them. CDR1 is SGHRS, CDR2 YFSETQ, per germline. CDR3 sequence: CASSLGGSAGYTF. In nucleotides, the CDR3 is TGCGCCAGCAGCTTGGGTGGGAGCGCTGGCTACACCTTC.

This clone occurred once. V is TRBV5-1 and J is TRBJ2-7; no clear D. CDR3 size: 13 residues. Trimming shortened V by 4 bases and J by 7 bases, and 15 bases separated the two germline ends. Germline CDR1 SGHRS, CDR2 YFSETQ. Here the CDR3 reads CASSPRNSGEQYF. The CDR3, as DNA: TGCGCCAGCAGCCCGAGAAACTCGGGTGAGCAGTACTTC.

The rearrangement uses TRBV5-5 and TRBJ2-1, with 10 bases identical to TRBD2. Germline-derived CDR1 and CDR2 are SGHKS and YYEKEE (reference sequence). CDR3 length: 14 residues. The V gene end was trimmed by 2 bases and the J gene end by 15 bases; junction bases not matched to a gene: 11. CDR3: CASSFGLADFLTFF. CDR3 DNA: TGTGCCAGCAGCTTTGGACTAGCGGATTTTCTTACGTTCTTC. Filled out from reference TRBV5-5 and TRBJ2-1, the complete variable domain reads DAGVTQSPTHLIKTRGQQVTLRCSPISGHKSVSWYQQVLGQGPQFIFQYYEKEERGRGNFPDRFSARQFPNYSSELNVNALLLGDSALYLCASSFGLADFLTFFGPGTRLTVL.

This clone appeared a few times. The chain combines TRBV5-1 with TRBJ2-3; 7 nucleotides agree with TRBD2. The germline gives CDR1 SGHRS, CDR2 YFSETQ. CDR3 size: 14 residues. V lost 0 bases, J lost 4 bases, and 2 bases stayed unmatched. CDR3: CASSLEGRADTQYF. The CDR3 DNA sequence: TGCGCCAGCAGCTTGGAGGGGAGGGCAGATACGCAGTATTTT.

The rearrangement uses TRBV6-1 and TRBJ1-6; TRBD1 might be the D (5 bases). Trimming left V 1 base short and J 10 bases short, with 11 bases between. CDR3 length: 14 residues. Germline CDR1 reads MNHNS; CDR2 reads SASEGT. The CDR3 bases are TGTGCCAGCAGTGAAGAGGACAATCGGTCACCCCTCCACTTT. Its protein product is CASSEEDNRSPLHF.

To note about this clone: Distinct nucleotide sequences in the sample also encode this CDR3. The chain couples TRBV18 to TRBJ2-5, with D possibly TRBD1 on 5 matching bases. The CDR3 has 14 amino acids. The germline CDR1 and CDR2 sequences are KGHSH and LQKENI. V was pared by 1 base and J by 2 bases, with 8 bases between. CDR3 DNA: TGTGCCAGCTCACCACAGGGGAATCAAGAGACCCAGTACTTC. The encoded protein is CASSPQGNQETQYF. Looking up the rest from reference TRBV18 and TRBJ2-5 gives the full variable domain: NAGVMQNPRHLVRRRGQEARLRCSPMKGHSHVYWYRQLPEEGLKFMVYLQKENIIDESGMPKERFSAEFPKEGPSILRIQQVVRGDSAAYFCASSPQGNQETQYFGPGTRLLVL.